This T cell receptor (beta chain) appears in the sequencing data of a study of T cell responses to AZD1222 COVID-19 vaccine. Sequencing used immunoSEQ multiplex PCR; TCRdb keeps in-frame clones, though not all of them. Seen here are some 97,000 clones, 85% to 90% observed once, and the top ten hold 16%. Remarks on this clone: Its target is not known.

Study-wide findings and caveats: Every sample of the repertoires postdated the peak T cell response. Spike-specific TCR breadth and depth grew following two AZD1222 doses. It was only a handful of AZD1222 recipients who were seropositive at baseline. Targets within unmutated variant regions were reportedly found for nearly half of spike-specific TCRs.

This CDR3 has 11 residues. Germline values: CDR1 SNHLY, CDR2 FYNNEI. Between the trimmed V and J ends, which lost 7 bases and 8 bases, there was a span of 11 bases. This chain joins TRBV2 and TRBJ1-2, with D unresolved. The sequence was obtained from an adult in good health. Material: peripheral blood, obtained on day 0 of AZD1222 vaccination. The CDR3 spells CASIRQRGYTF. In DNA form, the CDR3 reads TGTGCCAGCATACGGCAGAGGGGCTACACCTTC.